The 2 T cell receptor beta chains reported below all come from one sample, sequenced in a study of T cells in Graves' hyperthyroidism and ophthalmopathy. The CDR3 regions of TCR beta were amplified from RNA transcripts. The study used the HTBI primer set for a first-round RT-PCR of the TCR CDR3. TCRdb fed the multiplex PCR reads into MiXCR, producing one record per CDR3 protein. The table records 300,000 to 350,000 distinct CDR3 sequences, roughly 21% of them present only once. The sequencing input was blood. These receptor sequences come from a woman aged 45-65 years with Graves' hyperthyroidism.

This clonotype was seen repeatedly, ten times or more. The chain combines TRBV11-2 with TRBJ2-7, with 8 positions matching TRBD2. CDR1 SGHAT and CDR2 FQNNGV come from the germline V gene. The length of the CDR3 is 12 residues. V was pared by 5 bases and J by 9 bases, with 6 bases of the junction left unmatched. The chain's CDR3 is CASSPGLAGQYF. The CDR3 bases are TGTGCCAGCAGCCCCGGACTAGCAGGGCAGTACTTC. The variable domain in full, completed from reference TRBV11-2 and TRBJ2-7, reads EAGVAQSPRYKIIEKRQSVAFWCNPISGHATLYWYQQILGQGPKLLIQFQNNGVVDDSQLPKDRFSAERLKGVDSTLKIQPAKLEDSAVYLCASSPGLAGQYFGPGTRLTVT.

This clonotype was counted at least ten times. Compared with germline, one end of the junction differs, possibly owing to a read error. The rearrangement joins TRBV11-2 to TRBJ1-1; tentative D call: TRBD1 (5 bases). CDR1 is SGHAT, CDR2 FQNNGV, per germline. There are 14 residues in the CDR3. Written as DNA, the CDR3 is TGTACCAGCAGCTTGACAGACCAGAACACTGAAGCTTTCTTT. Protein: CTSSLTDQNTEAFF.